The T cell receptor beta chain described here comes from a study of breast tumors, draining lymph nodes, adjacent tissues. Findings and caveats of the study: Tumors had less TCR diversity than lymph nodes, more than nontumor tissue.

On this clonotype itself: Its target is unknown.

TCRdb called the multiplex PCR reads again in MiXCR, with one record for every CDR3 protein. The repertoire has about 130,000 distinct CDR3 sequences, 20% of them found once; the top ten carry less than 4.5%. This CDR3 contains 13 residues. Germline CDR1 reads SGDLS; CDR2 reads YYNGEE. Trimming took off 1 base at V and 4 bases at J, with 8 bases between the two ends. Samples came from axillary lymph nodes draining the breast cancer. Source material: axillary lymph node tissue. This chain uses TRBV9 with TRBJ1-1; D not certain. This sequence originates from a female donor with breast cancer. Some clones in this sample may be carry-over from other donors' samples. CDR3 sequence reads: CASSVMGGTEAFF. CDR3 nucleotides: TGTGCCAGCAGCGTAATGGGAGGCACTGAAGCTTTCTTT.